This T cell receptor (beta chain) was observed in a study of spatial heterogeneity in lung cancer. Background on the study: Beta-chain sequences were consistently detected more often than alpha-chain sequences. For tumor regions, TCR transcript counts showed a strong correlation with a T cell module score derived from matched bulk RNA-seq.

CDR3 length: 14 residues. The V and J ends lost 3 bases and 7 bases respectively, with 13 bases between them. In germline, CDR1 is MNHEY, CDR2 SVGAGI. This clonotype was seen many times. Antigen unknown. The time point is: sample taken at primary tumor resection. The study, taken as a whole, reports: Tumors with more nonsynonymous mutations had more expanded intratumoral alpha and beta TCRs.

Every individual TCR cDNA molecule carried its own unique molecular identifier, which allowed correction of PCR and sequencing errors. TCRdb ran MiXCR on the 5' RACE reads and lists one entry per CDR3 protein. The table shows around 13,000 distinct CDR3 sequences, with 6.6% occurring only once. V usage is TRBV6-5 and J usage is TRBJ1-5, with D tentatively TRBD1 (5 bases). Sequencing used lung tumor tissue, obtained at surgery. The sequence was collected from a female donor with early-stage non-small cell lung cancer. The DNA for the CDR3 is TGTGCCAGCAGTTATTTCAGGGCTGGCCAGCCCCAGCATTTT. Translating it yields CASSYFRAGQPQHF.